Listed below are T cell receptor beta chains from one sample, sequenced in a study of blood T cell repertoires in COVID-19. Some clones are missing from TCRdb's copy, which holds only in-frame ones; the method was immunoSEQ multiplex PCR. The sample contains about 260,000 clones, more than 80% of which appear only once. The sequencing input was PBMCs or T cells enriched from blood (not recorded which). The source is a woman between 18 and 29 years old who had recovered from COVID-19. Each CDR3 is given with its conserved first and last residue. D genes are given only for firm matches. Clone size, where shown, is once, few, many, or a class for clones that have expanded.

V gene	J gene	D gene	clone size	CDR3 protein	CDR3 DNA
TRBV6-2/TRBV6-3	TRBJ1-2	.	few	CASSRVQGRDNYGYTF	TGTGCCAGCAGCCGAGTACAGGGCCGCGATAACTATGGCTACACCTTC
TRBV7-9	TRBJ1-6	.	.	CASSPHLRNSPLHF	TGTGCCAGCAGCCCCCACTTGCGTAATTCACCCCTCCACTTT
TRBV14	TRBJ1-1	TRBD1	.	CASSQDIRGRTEAFF	TGTGCCAGCAGCCAAGATATTAGGGGGCGGACTGAAGCTTTCTTT
TRBV6-5	TRBJ1-2	.	few	CASSYSFTPNYGYTF	TGTGCCAGCAGTTACTCGTTCACACCTAACTATGGCTACACCTTC
TRBV27	TRBJ2-4	.	.	CASSDSTLAKNIQYF	TGTGCCAGCAGCGACAGTACCCTAGCCAAAAACATTCAGTACTTC
TRBV5-1	TRBJ2-5	.	.	CASSSRVRGETQYF	TGCGCCAGCAGCTCACGGGTCCGAGGAGAGACCCAGTACTTC
TRBV10-3	TRBJ2-1	TRBD2	.	CAIRKGLAGETSYNEQFF	TGTGCCATCAGGAAGGGACTAGCGGGGGAGACCTCCTACAATGAGCAGTTCTTC
TRBV9	TRBJ1-1	.	.	CAEDRNYTEAFF	TGTGCCGAGGACAGAAATTACACTGAAGCTTTCTTT
TRBV27	TRBJ2-7	.	.	CASRGLDYEQYF	TGTGCCAGCAGGGGACTCGACTACGAGCAGTACTTC
TRBV5-1	TRBJ2-6	TRBD1	.	CASSFTAGQGPGANVLTF	TGCGCCAGCAGCTTTACGGCGGGACAGGGGCCAGGGGCCAACGTCCTGACTTTC
TRBV19	TRBJ2-6	TRBD1	.	CASSLSTGFSGANVLTF	TGTGCCAGTAGCCTCTCGACAGGGTTCTCTGGGGCCAACGTCCTGACTTTC
TRBV12-5	TRBJ2-7	TRBD1	.	CASGLVLEQGSSYEQYF	TGTGCTAGTGGTTTGGTACTCGAACAGGGGAGCTCCTACGAGCAGTACTTC
TRBV4-2	TRBJ1-4	.	.	CASSQESGSGEKLFF	TGTGCCAGCAGCCAAGAATCGGGATCTGGCGAAAAACTGTTTTTT
TRBV28	TRBJ1-4	.	.	CASSFLGAANEKLFF	TGTGCCAGCAGTTTTTTGGGGGCTGCGAATGAAAAACTGTTTTTT
TRBV4-1	TRBJ1-2	TRBD1	.	CASSQGQGAIYGYTF	TGCGCCAGCAGCCAAGGCCAGGGGGCAATCTATGGCTACACCTTC
TRBV25-1	TRBJ1-2	.	.	CASSGRVLEGYTF	TGTGCCAGCAGTGGCAGGGTACTCGAGGGCTACACCTTC
TRBV3-1/TRBV3-2	TRBJ1-1	.	.	CASSQGASAEAFF	TGTGCCAGCAGCCAGGGGGCATCGGCTGAAGCTTTCTTT
TRBV5-1	TRBJ2-7	.	.	CASSDSYEQYF	TGCGCCAGCAGCGACAGCTACGAGCAGTACTTC
TRBV24-1	TRBJ1-5	.	.	CATSDSRTPNQPQHF	TGTGCCACCAGTGATTCAAGGACACCGAATCAGCCCCAGCATTTT
TRBV19	TRBJ1-2	.	.	CASSKPPWSGDGYGYTF	TGTGCCAGTAGTAAACCCCCTTGGTCAGGGGACGGCTATGGCTACACCTTC
TRBV27	TRBJ1-1	TRBD1	.	CASSFGTDTEAFF	TGTGCCAGCAGCTTCGGGACAGACACTGAAGCTTTCTTT
TRBV4-2	TRBJ2-3	.	.	CASSPQATYTDTQYF	TGTGCCAGCAGCCCTCAGGCGACCTACACAGATACGCAGTATTTT
TRBV6-6	TRBJ1-2	.	.	CASSGQFYGYTF	TGTGCCAGCAGTGGACAGTTCTATGGCTACACCTTC